The 20 T cell receptor beta chains below were found in one sample sequenced in a study of a mutant IDH1 vaccine in newly diagnosed glioma. Clones were read by immunoSEQ multiplex PCR, and TCRdb kept only the in-frame ones, dropping some. The sample comprises approximately 51,000 clones, more than 70% of which are singletons, and about 2% rests with the top ten. Their recognized antigens are unknown. Time point noted: week 5, during vaccination. Doses consisted of 300 ug of mutant IDH1 20-mer peptide each, paired with topical imiquimod. Sequencing used PBMCs, obtained from a glioma patient whose treatment included an IDH1 peptide vaccine. The source is a woman in her 40s with glioma.

This rearrangement joins TRBV4-2 to TRBJ1-3; a possible D gene is TRBD1 (6 bases). Trimming left V 0 bases short and J 3 bases short, with 12 bases between. The CDR3 contains 16 residues. Germline V gene sequence: CDR1 LGHNA, CDR2 YNFKEQ. The CDR3 bases are TGTGCCAGCAGCCAAGACGCGGGGGCTTATGGAAACACCATATATTTT. It codes for CASSQDAGAYGNTIYF.

This clone was seen more than once but under ten times. This rearrangement joins TRBV18 to TRBJ1-1, with D possibly TRBD1 on 5 matching bases. Trimming took off 4 bases at V and 7 bases at J, with 16 bases between the two ends. Germline V gene sequence: CDR1 KGHSH, CDR2 LQKENI. This CDR3 is built from 14 residues. The CDR3 is CASSLGGGSNEAFF. In DNA, the CDR3 is TGTGCCAGCTCACTTGGCGGGGGGAGTAATGAAGCTTTCTTT.

The V gene is TRBV7-3, the J gene TRBJ1-6; the D gene is possibly TRBD1 (5 bases). The germline V gene has CDR1 SGHTA and CDR2 FQGTGA. V was clipped by 2 bases and J by 6 bases, with 14 bases between them. This CDR3 comprises 16 residues. The chain's CDR3 is CASSLQGVPFNSPLHF. CDR3 in DNA: TGTGCCAGCAGCTTACAAGGGGTCCCTTTTAATTCACCCCTCCACTTT.

The V and J genes are TRBV10-3 and TRBJ2-1; 12 positions agree with TRBD2. Trimming at V came to 10 bases and at J to 3 bases, leaving 16 bases not matched to a gene. This CDR3 comprises 18 residues. Germline V CDR1 and CDR2: ENHRY, SYGVKD. CDR3 DNA sequence: TGTGCCACGGGGGTCGGGACTAGCGGGTTTCCAGGCTACAATGAGCAGTTCTTC. Residues: CATGVGTSGFPGYNEQFF.

This sequence joins TRBV5-1 and TRBJ2-7, with TRBD2 matching over 13 bases. This CDR3 has 16 amino acids. Germline lookup yields CDR1 SGHRS and CDR2 YFSETQ. With V trimmed by 1 base and J by 3 bases, 4 bases remained unmatched. CDR3 region: CASSLTTSGGSYEQYF. In DNA form, the CDR3 reads TGCGCCAGCAGCTTGACGACTAGCGGGGGGAGCTACGAGCAGTACTTC.

The rearrangement uses TRBV2 and TRBJ2-3; D is ambiguous. This CDR3 is 12 amino acids long. The V end lost 8 bases, the J end lost 3 bases, and 9 bases lay between the germline ends. Per germline, CDR1 SNHLY and CDR2 FYNNEI. This CDR3 is CASAYPTDTQYF. In nucleotides, the CDR3 is TGTGCCAGCGCCTATCCGACAGATACGCAGTATTTT.

The genes are TRBV5-4 and TRBJ1-2; 11 bases are a match to TRBD1. Germline lookup yields CDR1 SGHNT and CDR2 YYREEE (reference sequence). CDR3 length: 15 amino acids. V was pared by 3 bases and J by 6 bases, with 7 bases of the junction left unmatched. Written as DNA, the CDR3 is TGTGCCAGCAGCTGGAAGGGGGACAGGGGGAATGGCTACACCTTC. Amino acid sequence: CASSWKGDRGNGYTF.

This clone was seen a handful of times. The CDR3 bases are TGCGCCAGCAGCTTGAGACTACGAATCGGGACCCAGTACTTC. Encoded protein: CASSLRLRIGTQYF. V usage is TRBV5-1 and J usage is TRBJ2-5; weak D call: TRBD2 (5 bases). V dropped 1 base and J dropped 7 bases, with 14 bases sitting between them. Germline assignment: CDR1 SGHRS and CDR2 YFSETQ. The CDR3 sequence is 14 residues long.

This chain links TRBV2 with TRBJ1-5; D is unresolved. In germline, CDR1 is SNHLY, CDR2 FYNNEI. The CDR3 loop spans 14 amino acids. The V and J ends lost 4 bases and 0 bases respectively, with 7 bases between them. In nucleotides, the CDR3 is TGTGCCAGCAGTGTTATAGATAGCAATCAGCCCCAGCATTTT. Translated: CASSVIDSNQPQHF.

The genes are TRBV9 and TRBJ2-7; 7 bases are a match to TRBD1. This CDR3 contains 15 residues. Germline CDR1 and CDR2: SGDLS and YYNGEE. Trimming at V came to 4 bases and at J to 2 bases, leaving 9 bases not matched to a gene. In nucleotides, the CDR3 is TGTGCCAGCAGCTCCCGATCCGGGACAGCCTACGAGCAGTACTTC. Its translation: CASSSRSGTAYEQYF. The full variable domain, its missing parts supplied by reference TRBV9 and TRBJ2-7, is DSGVTQTPKHLITATGQRVTLRCSPRSGDLSVYWYQQSLDQGLQFLIQYYNGEERAKGNILERFSAQQFPDLHSELNLSSLELGDSALYFCASSSRSGTAYEQYFGPGTRLTVT.

The chain employs TRBV5-6 and TRBJ1-2; D gene uncertain. CDR1 is SGHDT and CDR2 is YYEEEE in the germline V gene. V was clipped by 1 base and J by 4 bases, with 14 bases between them. The CDR3 runs 15 residues. As DNA, the CDR3 is TGTGCCAGCAGCTTGTCACTGGAGAGTTTCTATGGCTACACCTTC. This codes for CASSLSLESFYGYTF.

The chain combines TRBV9 with TRBJ2-3; 9 bases agree with TRBD2. The V gene end was trimmed by 3 bases and the J gene end by 3 bases; junction bases not matched to a gene: 8. The CDR3 consists of 16 residues. CDR1 and CDR2 (germline): SGDLS, YYNGEE. The CDR3 protein is CASSEPPTSGTDTQYF. The CDR3 DNA is TGTGCCAGCAGCGAGCCCCCGACTAGCGGAACAGATACGCAGTATTTT.

The V gene is TRBV7-9, the J gene TRBJ1-1; D is unclear. Germline CDR1 SEHNR, CDR2 FQNEAQ (reference sequence). CDR3 length: 13 amino acids. Trimming removed 5 bases from V and 1 base from J, with 8 bases in between. The CDR3 DNA is TGTGCCAGCAGCCAGAAGGGGAACACTGAAGCTTTCTTT. Its translation is CASSQKGNTEAFF.

This clone appeared a few times. The chain joins TRBV25-1 to TRBJ1-1; D gene unclear. V lost 10 bases, J lost 11 bases, and 17 bases lay in between. The CDR3 contains 11 residues. Per germline, CDR1 MGHDK and CDR2 SYGVNS. The CDR3 DNA is TGTGCCACCAGATCCATCGGGTTCGCTTTCTTT. Amino acid sequence: CATRSIGFAFF.

This rearrangement joins TRBV4-1 to TRBJ1-4, with D tentatively TRBD1 (6 bases). CDR1 is MGHRA, CDR2 YSYEKL, per germline. Trimming stripped 0 bases from V and 8 bases from J, with 16 bases between. The CDR3 has 16 residues. This chain's CDR3 is CASSQDSGGRWEKLFF. CDR3 DNA: TGCGCCAGCAGCCAAGACTCCGGGGGGCGCTGGGAAAAACTGTTTTTT.

The CDR3 nucleotides read TGCGCCAGCAGCTTCGGACAGGGTAGGACCTTCCAAGAGACCCAGTACTTC. Protein sequence: CASSFGQGRTFQETQYF. J is TRBJ2-5 and V is TRBV5-1; TRBD1 aligns across 8 bases. Germline lookup yields CDR1 SGHRS and CDR2 YFSETQ. V was pared by 2 bases and J by 1 base, with 10 bases of the junction left unmatched. The CDR3 consists of 17 residues.

The chain links TRBV18 to TRBJ2-7; D gene unclear. CDR3 length: 12 amino acids. Between the trimmed V and J ends, which lost 7 bases and 6 bases, there was a span of 13 bases. CDR1 KGHSH and CDR2 LQKENI come from the germline V gene. CDR3 nucleotide sequence: TGTGCCAGCTTCAAAAGCACGGGCGAGCAGTACTTC. It encodes CASFKSTGEQYF.

J is TRBJ2-1 and V is TRBV5-4, with 8 bases aligning to TRBD2. After removal of 6 bases from V and 1 base from J, the junction contained 6 bases not matched to a gene. The germline CDR1 and CDR2 sequences are SGHNT and YYREEE (reference sequence). The CDR3 has 15 amino acids. The CDR3 region is CASTSGGASYNEQFF. The CDR3 coding sequence is TGTGCCAGCACCTCCGGGGGGGCTTCCTACAATGAGCAGTTCTTC.

This clone was found a few times. This chain uses TRBV27 with TRBJ1-6; possible D gene TRBD1, 5 bases. The V end lost 5 bases, the J end lost 9 bases, and 20 bases lay between the germline ends. CDR1 is MNHEY, CDR2 SMNVEV, per germline (reference sequence). The CDR3 is 16 residues long. DNA for the CDR3: TGTGCCAGCAGTCCGGGCTGGGGCCGGTTGAGTTCACCCCTCCACTTT. Translation: CASSPGWGRLSSPLHF.

DNA of the CDR3: TGTGCCAGCAGCTTAGCAGCGTACCAAGAGACCCAGTACTTC. Translation gives CASSLAAYQETQYF. The chain couples TRBV7-8 to TRBJ2-5; no clear D gene. Trimming removed 0 bases at V and 0 bases at J, with 5 bases between. Germline V gene lookup returns CDR1 SGHVS and CDR2 FQNEAQ. The CDR3 extends over 14 amino acids.